Presented here are 10 T cell receptor beta chains from one specimen sequenced in a study of blood T cell repertoires in COVID-19. Here immunoSEQ multiplex PCR was the method, and the copy in TCRdb shows in-frame clones only, minus some. The data contain about 120,000 clones, more than 80% of them singletons. Sequenced input: peripheral blood. These receptors originate from a man aged 40-49 years with acute or convalescent COVID-19.

This rearrangement joins TRBV3-1 (or the pseudogene TRBV3-2) to TRBJ1-1, with a weak D call TRBD1 (6 bases). Per germline, CDR1 LGHDT and CDR2 YNNKEL (reference sequence). The CDR3 contains 13 residues. Between the trimmed V and J ends, which lost 5 bases and 11 bases, there was a span of 18 bases. This chain's CDR3 is CASSSGRAGDAFF. In DNA form, the CDR3 reads TGTGCCAGCAGCTCAGGAAGAGCAGGGGACGCTTTCTTT.

This clone was seen just once. The V call is TRBV24-1, the J call TRBJ2-1; D perhaps matches TRBD2 (5 bases). Germline V gene data show CDR1 as KGHDR and CDR2 as SFDVKD. V dropped 5 bases and J dropped 7 bases, with 14 bases sitting between them. The CDR3 totals 14 residues. The CDR3: CATSGRLAGNEQFF. The CDR3 DNA reads TGTGCCACCAGTGGTAGGCTAGCTGGGAATGAGCAGTTCTTC.

This CDR3 is CASSSALGQGGTEAFF. The CDR3 coding sequence is TGTGCCAGCAGCTCAGCCCTGGGACAGGGTGGCACTGAAGCTTTCTTT. The rearrangement uses TRBV13 and TRBJ1-1; TRBD1 matches 9 bases. The germline V gene encodes CDR1 PRHDT and CDR2 FYEKMQ (reference sequence). This CDR3 contains 16 residues. Unmatched junction bases numbered 10, after V lost 4 bases and J lost 4 bases.

This rearrangement joins TRBV10-1 to TRBJ2-1; 12 bases agree with TRBD2. CDR3 size: 16 residues. Germline lookup yields CDR1 WNHNN and CDR2 SYGVQD (reference sequence). J was trimmed by 8 bases and V by 4 bases; bases with no gene match: 9. CDR3 in DNA: TGCGCCAGCAGTGTTTCTAGCGGGAGGGCCAGAGATGAGCAGTTCTTC. It is translated as CASSVSSGRARDEQFF.

This sequence joins TRBV4-1 and TRBJ1-2, with TRBD1 identical over 9 bases. CDR1 and CDR2 (germline): MGHRA, YSYEKL. The CDR3 spans 16 residues. V lost 1 base, J lost 4 bases, and 7 bases stayed unmatched. The CDR3 reads CASSQGVDRGFYGYTF. CDR3 in DNA: TGCGCCAGCAGCCAAGGGGTGGACAGGGGTTTCTATGGCTACACCTTC.

This chain links TRBV27 with TRBJ2-1; possibly TRBD2 for D (5 bases). Deletions cut 4 bases from V and 6 bases from J, with 16 bases between. Germline V gene data show CDR1 as MNHEY and CDR2 as SMNVEV (reference sequence). The CDR3 sequence is 15 residues long. CDR3 residues: CASSSRKGVANEQFF. CDR3 bases: TGTGCCAGCAGTTCTAGGAAGGGAGTCGCCAATGAGCAGTTCTTC.

The rearrangement joins TRBV6-5 to TRBJ2-2; TRBD2 is a possible D gene (5 bases). Trimming left V 8 bases short and J 5 bases short, with 9 bases between. Germline V lookup: CDR1 MNHEY, CDR2 SVGAGI. This CDR3 has 12 residues. CDR3 residues: CASGRGTGELFF. CDR3 bases: TGTGCCAGCGGTCGGGGTACCGGGGAGCTGTTTTTT.

The CDR3 DNA sequence: TGTGCCAGCAGTGATTTTTTAGGGGGTTCACCCCTCCACTTT. Amino acids: CASSDFLGGSPLHF. The chain uses TRBV25-1 and TRBJ1-6, with D possibly being TRBD1 (6 bases). V lost 3 bases and J 9 bases, leaving 12 bases between the germline ends. Germline-derived CDR1 and CDR2 are MGHDK and SYGVNS. The CDR3 length is 14 residues.

The chain employs TRBV4-1 and TRBJ1-3; D is uncertain. The germline gives CDR1 MGHRA, CDR2 YSYEKL. V lost 0 bases, J lost 8 bases, and 23 bases lay in between. The CDR3 consists of 18 residues. CDR3 DNA: TGCGCCAGCAGCCAAGATCGATCGGGGATGCTTGTCGTGGACACCATATATTTT. Translated: CASSQDRSGMLVVDTIYF.

The chain joins TRBV5-1 to TRBJ1-1; D ambiguous. CDR1 is SGHRS and CDR2 is YFSETQ in the germline V gene. V lost 0 bases and J lost 4, with 10 bases in between. The CDR3 loop spans 14 amino acids. CDR3 sequence: CASSLEEGVTEAFF. Here the CDR3 DNA reads TGCGCCAGCAGCTTGGAAGAGGGAGTCACTGAAGCTTTCTTT. Full variable domain (outside the CDR3, taken from reference TRBV5-1 and TRBJ1-1): KAGVTQTPRYLIKTRGQQVTLSCSPISGHRSVSWYQQTPGQGLQFLFEYFSETQRNKGNFPGRFSGRQFSNSRSEMNVSTLELGDSALYLCASSLEEGVTEAFFGQGTRLTVV.